The clone carrying this T cell receptor (beta chain) has ten or more counts. Its antigen is not identified. Original processing methods: Building a distant-metastasis classifier for papillary thyroid cancer drew on CDR3 differences across clinicopathological groups. TCRdb reassembled clones from the PCR reads with MiXCR. TCRdb's processing, not the authors', yielded these V and J calls. The table includes under 35,000 clones, roughly 23% detected once. All patients were treatment-naive before thyroid surgery. This entry belongs to a study of metastatic and nonmetastatic thyroid tumors. Study context: Where malignant and benign thyroid patients were concerned, repertoires were compared across blood and tumor or nodule tissue.

The study's findings and limits: Benign nodules reportedly had significantly lower TCR beta diversity than malignant thyroid tumors in blood and tumor.

Sequencing was carried out using blood. This TCR was recovered from a female donor with papillary thyroid cancer or a benign thyroid nodule (not recorded which). Some clones in this sample may be carry-over from other donors' samples.

The CDR3 bases are TGTGCCAGCAGCCTCGACCACTCCTCAGGCACAGATACGCAGTATTTT. Translating it yields CASSLDHSSGTDTQYF. The rearrangement joins TRBV6-2 or TRBV6-3 to TRBJ2-3, with D unresolved. Germline V lookup: CDR1 MNHEY, CDR2 SVGEGT. Trimming left V 6 bases short and J 1 base short, with 17 bases between. The CDR3 loop spans 16 amino acids.